The clone carrying this T cell receptor (beta chain) was observed many times. Its specificity is not known. The method for making cDNA was 5'RACE, and it used 10-nucleotide random UMIs. TCRdb itself ran the 5' RACE reads through MiXCR, one entry per CDR3 protein. Here the sample spans over 25,000 distinct CDR3 sequences, 12% being singletons. This specimen belongs to a study of neurological immune-mediated disorders. Study-wide points: Expanded clones shared no identical CDR3 amino acid sequences across subjects, which suggested private TCR-beta repertoires in all groups. The greatest TCR clonal expansion occurred in HTLV-1-associated myelopathy and the least in multiple sclerosis, which fell below healthy controls.

Germline loops: CDR1 LGHDT, CDR2 YNNKEL (reference sequence). Trimming took 4 bases from V and 2 from J, leaving 11 bases between them. This CDR3 comprises 14 residues. The sequenced sample consisted of PBMCs. The V gene is TRBV3-1, the J gene TRBJ1-1, with unresolved D. The receptor was derived from a man aged 55-75 years in good health. The CDR3 here is CASSPKMENTEAFF. CDR3 DNA sequence: TGTGCCAGCAGCCCAAAGATGGAAAACACTGAAGCTTTCTTT. Full variable domain (rest looked up from reference TRBV3-1 and TRBJ1-1): DTAVSQTPKYLVTQMGNDKSIKCEQNLGHDTMYWYKQDSKKFLKIMFSYNNKELIINETVPNRFSPKSPDKAHLNLHINSLELGDSAVYFCASSPKMENTEAFFGQGTRLTVV.